This record concerns one TCR beta chain sequence. Its antigen is unknown. Libraries were prepared by immunoSEQ multiplex PCR; TCRdb keeps only in-frame clonotypes and omits some of them. Altogether approximately 74,000 clones are present, roughly 85% being singletons, with the ten largest covering approximately 2.8%. The data are from a study of T cell responses to AZD1222 COVID-19 vaccine. Overall study context: Pooling was applied to second doses at about 4 or about 12 weeks.

Study results and caveats: The sample set comprised mostly white British donors with more females, and clonal diversity was possibly underestimated. The repertoires were collected only after the peak T cell response.

With V trimmed by 2 bases and J by 4 bases, 3 bases remained unmatched. In germline, CDR1 is MNHEY, CDR2 SMNVEV (reference sequence). CDR3 length: 15 residues. Sequenced material: peripheral blood, taken on day 0 of AZD1222 vaccination. This sequence originates from an adult in good health. The J gene is TRBJ2-7, the V gene TRBV27, with 12 bases aligning to TRBD1. CDR3 sequence: CASSLGTGGLYEQYF. The CDR3 nucleotides read TGTGCCAGCAGTTTAGGGACAGGGGGCTTGTACGAGCAGTACTTC.